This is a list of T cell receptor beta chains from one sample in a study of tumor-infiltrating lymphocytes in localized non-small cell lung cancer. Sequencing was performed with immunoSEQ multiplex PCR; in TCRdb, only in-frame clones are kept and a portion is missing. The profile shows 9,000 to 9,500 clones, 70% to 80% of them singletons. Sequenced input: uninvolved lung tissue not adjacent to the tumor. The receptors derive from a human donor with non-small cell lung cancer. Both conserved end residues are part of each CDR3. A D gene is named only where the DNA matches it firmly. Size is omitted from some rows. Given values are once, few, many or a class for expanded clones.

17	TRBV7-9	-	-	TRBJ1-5	TGTGCCAGCAGCTTAGCGGCAGGGGCGGAAGGCAATCAGCCCCAGCATTTT	CASSLAAGAEGNQPQHF
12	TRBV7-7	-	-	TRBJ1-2	TGTGCCAGCAGCTTAGACATCGGGGGCTACACCTTC	CASSLDIGGYTF
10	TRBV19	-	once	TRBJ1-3	TGTGCCAGTAAAAAGGACACCATATATTTT	CASKKDTIYF
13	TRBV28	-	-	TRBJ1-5	TGTGCCAGCAGTATCGAGGGCAATCAGCCCCAGCATTTT	CASSIEGNQPQHF
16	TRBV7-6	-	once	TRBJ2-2	TGTGCCAGCAGCGTATTATCTGGAGCGGTAACCGGGGAGCTGTTTTTT	CASSVLSGAVTGELFF
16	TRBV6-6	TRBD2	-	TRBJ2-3	TGTGCCAGCAGTTACCTAGCGGGGGCCATCACAGATACGCAGTATTTT	CASSYLAGAITDTQYF
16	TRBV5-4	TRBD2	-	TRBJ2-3	TGTGCCAGCAGCTCCAGACTAGCGGGGGGTGCAGATACGCAGTATTTT	CASSSRLAGGADTQYF
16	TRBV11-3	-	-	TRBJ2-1	TGTGCCAGCAGCGCAAGGGCAGGCGCCACCTTAAATGAGCAGTTCTTC	CASSARAGATLNEQFF
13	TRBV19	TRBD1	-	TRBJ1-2	TGTGCCAGTAGTCGACAGGGAAGCTATGGCTACACCTTC	CASSRQGSYGYTF
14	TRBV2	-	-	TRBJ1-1	TGTGCCAGCAGCCCCCAGCGAGCGAACACTGAAGCTTTCTTT	CASSPQRANTEAFF
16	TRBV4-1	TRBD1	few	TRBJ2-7	TGCGCCAGCAGCCAAGAGGGGACAGGGGGCTCCTACGAGCAGTACTTC	CASSQEGTGGSYEQYF
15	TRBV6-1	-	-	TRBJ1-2	TGTGCCAGCAGGAGGCAAGCGCAGGAGTACTATGGCTACACCTTC	CASRRQAQEYYGYTF
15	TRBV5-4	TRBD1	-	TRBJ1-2	TGTGCCAGCAGCTTAAATTACAGGGGGCAGAGTGGCTACACCTTC	CASSLNYRGQSGYTF
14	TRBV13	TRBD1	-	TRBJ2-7	TGTGCCAGCAGCCGTTGGACAGGGCTTAACGAGCAGTACTTC	CASSRWTGLNEQYF
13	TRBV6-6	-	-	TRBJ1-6	TGTGCCAGCAGTTACTCGTCCGGTTCACGCCTCCACTTT	CASSYSSGSRLHF
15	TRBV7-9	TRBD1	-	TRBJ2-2	TGTGCCAGCAGCCCTGGACAGGGCAACACCGGGGAGCTGTTTTTT	CASSPGQGNTGELFF
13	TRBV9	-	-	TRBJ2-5	TGTGCCAGCAGTACAGGGGGGGAAGAGACCCAGTACTTC	CASSTGGEETQYF
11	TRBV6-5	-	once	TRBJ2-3	TGTGCCAGCGCTCTCGCAGATACGCAGTATTTT	CASALADTQYF
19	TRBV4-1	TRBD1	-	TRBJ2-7	TGCGCCAGCAGCCAGTATACCCCGGACAGGGGGAACCGACGCTACGAGCAGTACTTC	CASSQYTPDRGNRRYEQYF
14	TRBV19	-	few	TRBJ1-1	TGTGCCAGTACCCGACAGCTGATGAACACTGAAGCTTTCTTT	CASTRQLMNTEAFF
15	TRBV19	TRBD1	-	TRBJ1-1	TGTGCCAGTAGTCTATCAGGGGGCTTGGGCACTGAAGCTTTCTTT	CASSLSGGLGTEAFF